These 3 T cell receptor beta chains were sequenced from one sample in a study of OX40 agonist ivuxolimab in advanced cancers. Data came from immunoSEQ multiplex PCR; TCRdb stores just in-frame clones and leaves some out. The sample lists 65,000 to 95,000 clones, over 75% seen once, with about 4% in the top ten. Sample: CD4+ or CD8+ T cells sorted from blood, taken in a trial of the OX40 agonist ivuxolimab. The receptors shown here come from an adult with an advanced solid tumor such as melanoma, head and neck, liver or kidney cancer.

The CDR3 DNA sequence: TGTGCCAGTAGTATAGGGCAGCTGAACACTGAAGCTTTCTTT. Translating it yields CASSIGQLNTEAFF. The chain links TRBV19 to TRBJ1-1; D is uncertain. With 1 base removed from V and 0 bases from J, the gap between germline ends came to 6 bases. The CDR3 runs to 14 residues. Germline V gives CDR1 LNHDA, CDR2 SQIVND (reference sequence). Using reference TRBV19 and TRBJ1-1 for the parts outside the CDR3, the full variable domain is DGGITQSPKYLFRKEGQNVTLSCEQNLNHDAMYWYRQDPGQGLRLIYYSQIVNDFQKGDIAEGYSVSREKKESFPLTVTSAQKNPTAFYLCASSIGQLNTEAFFGQGTRLTVV.

The chain joins TRBV4-1 to TRBJ2-7; the D is unclear. CDR3 length: 13 residues. V shed 4 bases and J shed 2 bases, with 9 bases lying between them. CDR1 MGHRA and CDR2 YSYEKL come from the germline V gene. The DNA for the CDR3 is TGCGCCAGCAGCCCCCCGGGCGCCTACGAGCAGTACTTC. Its translation is CASSPPGAYEQYF.

The chain links TRBV27 to TRBJ1-2; possibly TRBD1 for D (5 bases). Germline V CDR1 and CDR2: MNHEY, SMNVEV (reference sequence). The CDR3 is made up of 14 amino acids. Trimming took off 3 bases at V and 4 bases at J, with 12 bases between the two ends. The CDR3 coding sequence is TGTGCCAGCAGTTTTAAGGGGTTTGGCTATGGCTACACCTTC. Amino acid sequence: CASSFKGFGYGYTF.